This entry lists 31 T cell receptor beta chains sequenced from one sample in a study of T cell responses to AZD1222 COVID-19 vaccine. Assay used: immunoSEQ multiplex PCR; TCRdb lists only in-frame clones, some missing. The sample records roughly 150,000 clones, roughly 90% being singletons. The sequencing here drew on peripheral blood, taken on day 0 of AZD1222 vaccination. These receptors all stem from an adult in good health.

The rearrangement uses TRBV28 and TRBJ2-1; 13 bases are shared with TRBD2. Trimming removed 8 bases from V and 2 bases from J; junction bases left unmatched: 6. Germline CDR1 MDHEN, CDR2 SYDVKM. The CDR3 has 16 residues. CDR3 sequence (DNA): TGTGCCAGCGTAACAACTAGCGGGAGGGCCTACAATGAGCAGTTCTTC. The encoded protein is CASVTTSGRAYNEQFF.

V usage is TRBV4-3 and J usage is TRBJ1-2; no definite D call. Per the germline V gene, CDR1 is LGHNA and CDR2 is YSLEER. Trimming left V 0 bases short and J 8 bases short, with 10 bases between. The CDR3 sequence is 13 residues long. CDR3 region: CASSQDWGGGYTF. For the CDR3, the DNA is TGCGCCAGCAGCCAAGATTGGGGAGGCGGCTACACCTTC.

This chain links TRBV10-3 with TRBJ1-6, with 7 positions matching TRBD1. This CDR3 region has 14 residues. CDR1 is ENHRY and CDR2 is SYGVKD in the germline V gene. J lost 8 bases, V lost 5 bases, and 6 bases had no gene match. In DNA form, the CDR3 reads TGTGCCATCAGTCGGGACAGTCGCGATTCACCCCTCCACTTT. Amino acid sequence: CAISRDSRDSPLHF.

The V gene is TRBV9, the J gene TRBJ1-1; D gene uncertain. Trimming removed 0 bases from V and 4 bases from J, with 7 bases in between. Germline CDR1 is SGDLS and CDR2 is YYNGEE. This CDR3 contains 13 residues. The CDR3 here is CASSVVGPTEAFF. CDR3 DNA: TGTGCCAGCAGCGTAGTCGGTCCCACTGAAGCTTTCTTT.

Here the CDR3 reads CASSSTSGAYNEQFF. DNA for the CDR3: TGTGCCAGCAGCTCGACTAGCGGGGCATACAATGAGCAGTTCTTC. The chain is built from TRBV7-8 and TRBJ2-1, with 11 bases identical to TRBD2. The V segment lost 4 bases and the J segment 4 bases; nucleotides outside the gene matches: 3. This CDR3 has 15 amino acids. CDR1 SGHVS and CDR2 FQNEAQ come from the germline V gene.

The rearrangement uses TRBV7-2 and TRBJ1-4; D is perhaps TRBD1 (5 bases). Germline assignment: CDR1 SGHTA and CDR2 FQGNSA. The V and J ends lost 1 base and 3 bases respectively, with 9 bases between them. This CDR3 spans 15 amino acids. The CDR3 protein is CASSLEGRANEKLFF. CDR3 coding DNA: TGTGCCAGCAGCTTAGAAGGCAGGGCTAATGAAAAACTGTTTTTT.

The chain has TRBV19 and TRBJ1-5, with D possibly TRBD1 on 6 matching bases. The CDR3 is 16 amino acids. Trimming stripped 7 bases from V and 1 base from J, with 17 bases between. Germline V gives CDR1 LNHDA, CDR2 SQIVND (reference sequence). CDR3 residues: CASTRGGPGSNQPQHF. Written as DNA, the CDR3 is TGTGCCAGTACCAGGGGAGGGCCTGGGAGCAATCAGCCCCAGCATTTT. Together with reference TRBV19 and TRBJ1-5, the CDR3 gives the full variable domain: DGGITQSPKYLFRKEGQNVTLSCEQNLNHDAMYWYRQDPGQGLRLIYYSQIVNDFQKGDIAEGYSVSREKKESFPLTVTSAQKNPTAFYLCASTRGGPGSNQPQHFGDGTRLSIL.

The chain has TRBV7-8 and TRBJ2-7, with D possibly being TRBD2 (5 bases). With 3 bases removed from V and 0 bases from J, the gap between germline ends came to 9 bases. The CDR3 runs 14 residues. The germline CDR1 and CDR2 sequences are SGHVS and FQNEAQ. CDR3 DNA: TGTGCCAGCAGCTTGGAGGTCAGCTCCTACGAGCAGTACTTC. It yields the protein CASSLEVSSYEQYF.

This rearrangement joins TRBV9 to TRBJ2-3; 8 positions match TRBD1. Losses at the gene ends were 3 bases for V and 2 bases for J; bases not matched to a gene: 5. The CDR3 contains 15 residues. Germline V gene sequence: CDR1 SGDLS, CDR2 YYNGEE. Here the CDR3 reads CASSGTGTTTDTQYF. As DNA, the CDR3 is TGTGCCAGCAGCGGGACAGGGACAACCACAGATACGCAGTATTTT.

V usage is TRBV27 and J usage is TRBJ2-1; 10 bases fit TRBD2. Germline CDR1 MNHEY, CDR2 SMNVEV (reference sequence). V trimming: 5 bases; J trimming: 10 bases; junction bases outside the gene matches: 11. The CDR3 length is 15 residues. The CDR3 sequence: CASSPRLAGDEEQFF. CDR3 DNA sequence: TGTGCCAGCAGTCCTCGCCTAGCGGGAGACGAAGAGCAGTTCTTC.

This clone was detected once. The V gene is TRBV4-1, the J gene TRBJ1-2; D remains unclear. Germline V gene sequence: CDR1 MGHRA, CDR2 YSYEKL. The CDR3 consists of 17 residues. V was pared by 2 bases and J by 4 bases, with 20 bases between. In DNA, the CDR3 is TGCGCCAGCAGCCAATCCTCGGAGAGGAATCCTATCTATGGCTACACCTTC. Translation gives CASSQSSERNPIYGYTF.

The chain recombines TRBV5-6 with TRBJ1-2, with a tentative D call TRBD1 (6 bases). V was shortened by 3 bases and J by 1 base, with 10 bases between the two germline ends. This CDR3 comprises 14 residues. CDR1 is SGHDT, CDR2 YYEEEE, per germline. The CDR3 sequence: CASSSRQDNYGYTF. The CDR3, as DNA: TGTGCCAGCAGCTCGAGACAGGATAACTATGGCTACACCTTC.

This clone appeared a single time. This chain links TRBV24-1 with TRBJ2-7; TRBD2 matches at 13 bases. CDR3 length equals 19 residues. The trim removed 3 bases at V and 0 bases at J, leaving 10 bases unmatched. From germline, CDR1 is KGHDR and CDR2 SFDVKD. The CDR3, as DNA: TGTGCCACCAGTGATGGGACTAGCGGGAATCAATGGAGCTCCTACGAGCAGTACTTC. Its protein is CATSDGTSGNQWSSYEQYF.

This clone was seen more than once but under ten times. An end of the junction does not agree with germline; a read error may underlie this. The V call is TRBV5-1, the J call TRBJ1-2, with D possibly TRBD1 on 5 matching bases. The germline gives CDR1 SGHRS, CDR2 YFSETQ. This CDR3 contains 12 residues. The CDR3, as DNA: TGCGCCAGCAGCTTGGCGGGGGACCGTAACGCCTTC. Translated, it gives CASSLAGDRNAF.

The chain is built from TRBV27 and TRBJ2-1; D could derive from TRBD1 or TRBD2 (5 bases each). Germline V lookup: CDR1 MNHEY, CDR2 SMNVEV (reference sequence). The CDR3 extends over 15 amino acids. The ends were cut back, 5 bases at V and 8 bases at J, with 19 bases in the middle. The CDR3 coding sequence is TGTGCCAGCAGTCCCGGGACCCGGCGGATCCATGAGCAGTTCTTC. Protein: CASSPGTRRIHEQFF.

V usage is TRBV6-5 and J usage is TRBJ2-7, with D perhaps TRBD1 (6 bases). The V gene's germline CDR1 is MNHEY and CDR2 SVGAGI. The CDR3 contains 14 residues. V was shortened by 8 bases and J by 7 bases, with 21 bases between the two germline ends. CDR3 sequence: CASPPRGSNGEQYF. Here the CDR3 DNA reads TGTGCCAGCCCCCCCAGGGGATCGAACGGAGAGCAGTACTTC.

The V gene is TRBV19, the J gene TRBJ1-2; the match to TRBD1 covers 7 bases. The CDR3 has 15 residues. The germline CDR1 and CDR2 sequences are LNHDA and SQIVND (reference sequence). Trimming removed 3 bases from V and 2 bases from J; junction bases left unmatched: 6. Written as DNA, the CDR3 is TGTGCCAGTAGTATTCGCGACAGGGCCAACTATGGCTACACCTTC. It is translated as CASSIRDRANYGYTF. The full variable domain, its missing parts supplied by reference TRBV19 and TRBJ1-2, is DGGITQSPKYLFRKEGQNVTLSCEQNLNHDAMYWYRQDPGQGLRLIYYSQIVNDFQKGDIAEGYSVSREKKESFPLTVTSAQKNPTAFYLCASSIRDRANYGYTFGSGTRLTVV.

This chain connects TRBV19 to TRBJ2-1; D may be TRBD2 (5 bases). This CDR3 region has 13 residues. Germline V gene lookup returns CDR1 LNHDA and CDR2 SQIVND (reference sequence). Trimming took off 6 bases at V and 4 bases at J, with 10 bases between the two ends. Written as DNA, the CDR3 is TGTGCCAGTAGAGGCGGGCCTTACAATGAGCAGTTCTTC. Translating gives CASRGGPYNEQFF.

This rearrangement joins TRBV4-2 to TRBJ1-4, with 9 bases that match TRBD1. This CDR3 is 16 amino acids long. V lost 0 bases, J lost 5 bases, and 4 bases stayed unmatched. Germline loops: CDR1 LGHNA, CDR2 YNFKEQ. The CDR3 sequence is CASSQDQDRGNEKLFF. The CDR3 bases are TGTGCCAGCAGCCAAGATCAGGACAGGGGAAATGAAAAACTGTTTTTT.

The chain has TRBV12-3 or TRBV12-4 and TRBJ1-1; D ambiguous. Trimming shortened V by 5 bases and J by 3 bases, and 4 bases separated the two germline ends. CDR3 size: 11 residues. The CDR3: CASSRDTEAFF. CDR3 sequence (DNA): TGTGCCAGCAGTAGAGACACTGAAGCTTTCTTT.

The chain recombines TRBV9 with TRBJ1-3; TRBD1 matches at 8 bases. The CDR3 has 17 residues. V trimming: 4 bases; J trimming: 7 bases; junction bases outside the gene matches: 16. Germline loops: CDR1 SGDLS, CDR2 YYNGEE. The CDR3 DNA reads TGTGCCAGCAGCCCCCTCCCCACAGGGGGGGATTGGAACACCATATATTTT. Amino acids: CASSPLPTGGDWNTIYF.

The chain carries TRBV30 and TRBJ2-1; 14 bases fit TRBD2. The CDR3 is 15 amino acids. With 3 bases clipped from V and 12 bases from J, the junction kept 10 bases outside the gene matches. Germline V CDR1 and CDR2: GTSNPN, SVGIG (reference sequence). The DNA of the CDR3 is TGTGCCTGGAGGCCGGGACTAGCGGGAGTGAGTAGGCAGTTCTTC. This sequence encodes CAWRPGLAGVSRQFF.

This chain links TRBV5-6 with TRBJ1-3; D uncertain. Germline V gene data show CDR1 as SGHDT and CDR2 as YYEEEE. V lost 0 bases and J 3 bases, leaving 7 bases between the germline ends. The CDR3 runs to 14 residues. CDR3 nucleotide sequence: TGTGCCAGCAGCTTGGGTGGGTTTGGAAACACCATATATTTT. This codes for CASSLGGFGNTIYF.

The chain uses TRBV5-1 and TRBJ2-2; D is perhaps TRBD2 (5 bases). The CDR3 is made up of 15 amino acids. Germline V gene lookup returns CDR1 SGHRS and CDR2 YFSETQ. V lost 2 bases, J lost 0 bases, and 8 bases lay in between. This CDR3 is CASSFSGANTGELFF. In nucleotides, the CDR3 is TGCGCCAGCAGCTTTTCCGGGGCGAACACCGGGGAGCTGTTTTTT.

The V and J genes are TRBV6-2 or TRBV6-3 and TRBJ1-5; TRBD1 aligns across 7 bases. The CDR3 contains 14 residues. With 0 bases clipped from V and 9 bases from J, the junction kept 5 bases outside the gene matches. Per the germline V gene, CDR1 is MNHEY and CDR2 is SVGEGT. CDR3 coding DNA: TGTGCCAGCAGTTACTCGTCCACAGGGGTGCCCCAGCATTTT. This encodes CASSYSSTGVPQHF.

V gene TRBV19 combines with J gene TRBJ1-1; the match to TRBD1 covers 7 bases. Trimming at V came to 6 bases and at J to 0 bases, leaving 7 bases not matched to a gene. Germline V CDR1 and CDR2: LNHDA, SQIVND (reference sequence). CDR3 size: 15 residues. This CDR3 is CASSRQGWVNTEAFF. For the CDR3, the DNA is TGTGCCAGTAGCAGACAGGGTTGGGTGAACACTGAAGCTTTCTTT.

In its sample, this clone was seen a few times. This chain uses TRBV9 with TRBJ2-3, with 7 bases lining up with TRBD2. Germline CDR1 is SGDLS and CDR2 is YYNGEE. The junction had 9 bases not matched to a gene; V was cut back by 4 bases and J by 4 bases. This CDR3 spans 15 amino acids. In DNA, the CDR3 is TGTGCCAGCAGCTTGGGGGAGGGTCGTGCAGATACGCAGTATTTT. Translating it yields CASSLGEGRADTQYF.

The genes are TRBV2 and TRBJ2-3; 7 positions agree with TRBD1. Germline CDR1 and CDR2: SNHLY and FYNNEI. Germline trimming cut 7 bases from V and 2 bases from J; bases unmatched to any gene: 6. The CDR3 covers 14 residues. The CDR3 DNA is TGTGCCAGCACGACAGGGCTTATCACAGATACGCAGTATTTT. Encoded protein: CASTTGLITDTQYF.

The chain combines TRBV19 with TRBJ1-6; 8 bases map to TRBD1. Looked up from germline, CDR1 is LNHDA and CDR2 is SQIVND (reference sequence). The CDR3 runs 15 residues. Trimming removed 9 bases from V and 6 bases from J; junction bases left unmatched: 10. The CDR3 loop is CASSDRDRFNSPLHF. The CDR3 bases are TGTGCCAGCTCAGACCGGGACAGGTTTAATTCACCCCTCCACTTT.

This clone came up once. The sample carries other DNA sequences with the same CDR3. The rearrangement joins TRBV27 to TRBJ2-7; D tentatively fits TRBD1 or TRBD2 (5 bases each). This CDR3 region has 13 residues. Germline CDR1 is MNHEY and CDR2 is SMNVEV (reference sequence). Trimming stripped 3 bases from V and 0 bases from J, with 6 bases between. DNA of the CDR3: TGTGCCAGCAGTTTGGGGACCTCCTACGAGCAGTACTTC. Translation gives CASSLGTSYEQYF.

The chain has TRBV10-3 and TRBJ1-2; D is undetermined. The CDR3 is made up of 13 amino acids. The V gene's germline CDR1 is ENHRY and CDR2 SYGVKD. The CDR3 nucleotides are TGTGGATCCTCGACGGGGACTAACTATGGCTACACCTTC. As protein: CGSSTGTNYGYTF.